One sample yielded the 21 T cell receptor beta chains listed below, sequenced in a study of PD-L1 blockade in urothelial cancer. The data were produced by immunoSEQ multiplex PCR, yet TCRdb's version contains in-frame clones alone and is incomplete. Of approximately 110,000 clones listed, about 85% were seen once; the top ten hold roughly 2.3%. The sample here was PBMCs, taken around atezolizumab (anti-PD-L1) treatment. The source is a man between 50 and 59 years old with urothelial cancer.

J is TRBJ2-1 and V is TRBV4-1, with D tentatively TRBD2 (5 bases). CDR1 is MGHRA, CDR2 YSYEKL, per germline. This CDR3 region has 14 residues. Trimming cost V 2 bases and J 8 bases, with 13 bases left between them. The CDR3 nucleotides are TGCGCCAGCAGCCAACGGGATATTCGGGATGAGCAGTTCTTC. Protein: CASSQRDIRDEQFF.

The CDR3 protein is CAWSSGTSGRVRGPEQYF. The CDR3 DNA is TGTGCCTGGAGCTCCGGGACTAGCGGGAGGGTTAGGGGACCCGAGCAGTACTTC. J is TRBJ2-7 and V is TRBV30, with TRBD2 matching over 16 bases. The CDR3 extends over 18 amino acids. The germline CDR1 and CDR2 sequences are GTSNPN and SVGIG (reference sequence). Losses at the gene ends were 3 bases for V and 6 bases for J; bases not matched to a gene: 14.

The rearrangement joins TRBV5-8 to TRBJ1-6; D is possibly TRBD1 (6 bases). V shed 10 bases and J shed 10 bases, with 15 bases lying between them. The germline gives CDR1 SGHTS, CDR2 YDEGEE. The CDR3 consists of 12 residues. CDR3 nucleotide sequence: TGTGCCGGATTCAGGGGACCCTCACCCCTCCACTTT. It yields the protein CAGFRGPSPLHF. The full variable domain, in which reference TRBV5-8 and TRBJ1-6 provide the parts outside the CDR3, is EAGVTQSPTHLIKTRGQQATLRCSPISGHTSVYWYQQALGLGLQFLLWYDEGEERNRGNFPPRFSGRQFPNYSSELNVNALELEDSALYLCAGFRGPSPLHFGNGTRLTVT.

The chain uses TRBV28 and TRBJ2-5; D is possibly TRBD2 (6 bases). Germline CDR1 and CDR2: MDHEN and SYDVKM. The CDR3 loop spans 13 amino acids. Trimming took off 6 bases at V and 7 bases at J, with 15 bases between the two ends. This CDR3 is CASRPGGTGTQYF. DNA of the CDR3: TGTGCCAGCAGACCCGGGGGAACGGGGACCCAGTACTTC. Combining the CDR3 with reference TRBV28 and TRBJ2-5 gives the whole variable domain DVKVTQSSRYLVKRTGEKVFLECVQDMDHENMFWYRQDPGLGLRLIYFSYDVKMKEKGDIPEGYSVSREKKERFSLILESASTNQTSMYLCASRPGGTGTQYFGPGTRLLVL.

The chain has TRBV19 and TRBJ2-7; TRBD2 matches at 7 bases. V shed 4 bases, J shed 0 bases, and the junction held 6 bases outside the gene matches. CDR1 and CDR2 from the germline V gene are LNHDA and SQIVND (reference sequence). The CDR3 loop spans 15 amino acids. CDR3 bases: TGTGCCAGTAGTAGAAGCGGGATGAGCTCCTACGAGCAGTACTTC. This sequence encodes CASSRSGMSSYEQYF.

The J gene is TRBJ2-2, the V gene TRBV7-2; 8 bases are a match to TRBD2. Germline CDR1 reads SGHTA; CDR2 reads FQGNSA. With V trimmed by 7 bases and J by 4 bases, 8 bases remained unmatched. This CDR3 comprises 15 residues. The CDR3 nucleotides are TGTGCCAGCACCTGGTCGGGGGGGGGCACCGGGGAGCTGTTTTTT. As protein: CASTWSGGGTGELFF.

The chain recombines TRBV7-9 with TRBJ2-7; possible D gene TRBD2, 5 bases. Trimming removed 3 bases at V and 5 bases at J, with 14 bases between. The CDR3 is 14 amino acids. Germline V gives CDR1 SEHNR, CDR2 FQNEAQ (reference sequence). The CDR3 here is CASSFRQPGDEQYF. The DNA of the CDR3 is TGTGCCAGCAGCTTTCGTCAGCCCGGGGACGAGCAGTACTTC.

This clone was seen only once. The CDR3 nucleotides are TGTGCCAGCAGTGACGGGGGAGGCTATGGCTACACCTTC. This gives the protein CASSDGGGYGYTF. V is TRBV6-4 and J is TRBJ1-2; possibly TRBD1 for D (5 bases). Germline V gene sequence: CDR1 MRHNA, CDR2 SNTAGT. The CDR3 is made up of 13 amino acids. With 2 bases removed from V and 4 bases from J, the gap between germline ends came to 8 bases.

The chain joins TRBV19 to TRBJ2-1; D is perhaps TRBD2 (5 bases). With 6 bases removed from V and 7 bases from J, the gap between germline ends came to 25 bases. In germline, CDR1 is LNHDA, CDR2 SQIVND (reference sequence). This CDR3 region has 17 residues. As DNA, the CDR3 is TGTGCCAGTAGGGTATTGGGTCCTAGCCCAAGGAGGAATGAGCAGTTCTTC. It specifies CASRVLGPSPRRNEQFF. The full variable domain, rest sourced from reference TRBV19 and TRBJ2-1, is DGGITQSPKYLFRKEGQNVTLSCEQNLNHDAMYWYRQDPGQGLRLIYYSQIVNDFQKGDIAEGYSVSREKKESFPLTVTSAQKNPTAFYLCASRVLGPSPRRNEQFFGPGTRLTVL.

This chain connects TRBV7-9 to TRBJ2-1; perhaps TRBD2 as D (7 bases). Germline values: CDR1 SEHNR, CDR2 FQNEAQ (reference sequence). The V and J ends lost 9 bases and 11 bases respectively, with 20 bases between them. The CDR3 totals 13 residues. The CDR3 sequence is CARGGVTSNQQFF. The DNA for the CDR3 is TGTGCCAGAGGGGGGGTGACATCGAACCAGCAGTTCTTC.

The count of this clone is one. The V and J genes are TRBV28 and TRBJ2-7, with 9 bases identical to TRBD2. This CDR3 comprises 14 residues. Germline V gene data show CDR1 as MDHEN and CDR2 as SYDVKM. V was clipped by 6 bases and J by 6 bases; unmatched bases: 9. The CDR3 loop is CASRASGMIGEQYF. CDR3 DNA: TGTGCCAGCAGAGCTAGCGGGATGATTGGCGAGCAGTACTTC.

V and J are TRBV9 and TRBJ2-2; D might be TRBD2 (6 bases). The V end lost 0 bases, the J end lost 5 bases, and 14 bases lay between the germline ends. Germline V gene data show CDR1 as SGDLS and CDR2 as YYNGEE. The CDR3 length is 16 residues. CDR3: CASSVGGISRTGELFF. DNA of the CDR3: TGTGCCAGCAGCGTAGGCGGGATTTCGAGGACCGGGGAGCTGTTTTTT.

In this sample, this clone turned up a few times. The rearrangement uses TRBV30 and TRBJ1-4; D is unresolved. Looked up from germline, CDR1 is GTSNPN and CDR2 is SVGIG (reference sequence). This CDR3 has 13 residues. Trimming cost V 4 bases and J 2 bases, with 8 bases left between them. The DNA of the CDR3 is TGTGCCTGGACTATGCATACTAATGAAAAACTGTTTTTT. Its translation: CAWTMHTNEKLFF.

The CDR3 protein is CAWRGDRGVGEQYF. CDR3 in DNA: TGTGCCTGGAGAGGAGACAGGGGGGTTGGCGAGCAGTACTTC. The V and J genes are TRBV30 and TRBJ2-7; 9 nucleotides match TRBD1. Germline V gives CDR1 GTSNPN, CDR2 SVGIG (reference sequence). The trim removed 3 bases at V and 6 bases at J, leaving 9 bases unmatched. CDR3 length equals 14 residues. Full variable domain (remainder filled in from reference TRBV30 and TRBJ2-7): SQTIHQWPATLVQPVGSPLSLECTVEGTSNPNLYWYRQAAGRGLQLLFYSVGIGQISSEVPQNLSASRPQDRQFILSSKKLLLSDSGFYLCAWRGDRGVGEQYFGPGTRLTVT.

The genes are TRBV19 and TRBJ2-3; the match to TRBD2 covers 11 bases. This CDR3 has 14 amino acids. The J segment lost 5 bases and the V segment lost 6 bases, leaving 4 bases of the junction unmatched. Germline loops: CDR1 LNHDA, CDR2 SQIVND (reference sequence). The CDR3 region is CASRTSGGGDTQYF. The CDR3 DNA reads TGTGCCAGTAGAACTAGCGGGGGAGGAGATACGCAGTATTTT.

This clone has only one observation. This chain uses TRBV5-4 with TRBJ2-7; 11 bases align to TRBD2. Germline-derived CDR1 and CDR2 are SGHNT and YYREEE (reference sequence). CDR3 length: 15 residues. The V gene end was trimmed by 4 bases and the J gene end by 7 bases; junction bases not matched to a gene: 10. The CDR3 sequence: CASSQGLAGLREQYF. CDR3 DNA sequence: TGTGCCAGCAGCCAAGGACTAGCGGGCCTGAGGGAGCAGTACTTC. Complete variable domain (other parts from reference TRBV5-4 and TRBJ2-7): ETGVTQSPTHLIKTRGQQVTLRCSSQSGHNTVSWYQQALGQGPQFIFQYYREEENGRGNFPPRFSGLQFPNYSSELNVNALELDDSALYLCASSQGLAGLREQYFGPGTRLTVT.

This clone was detected once. The chain joins TRBV11-2 to TRBJ2-3; TRBD2 matches 7 bases. The CDR3 consists of 16 residues. CDR1 and CDR2 (germline): SGHAT, FQNNGV. Trimming removed 1 base from V and 2 bases from J; junction bases left unmatched: 6. The CDR3 reads CASSLALLAVTDTQYF. In nucleotides, the CDR3 is TGTGCCAGCAGCTTAGCCCTTCTAGCGGTCACAGATACGCAGTATTTT.

This clone has a single count. The chain has TRBV14 and TRBJ1-2; TRBD1 is a possible D gene (5 bases). Germline CDR1 reads SGHDN; CDR2 reads FVKESK. V lost 5 bases to trimming and J lost 4 bases, with 11 bases between them. The CDR3 length is 13 residues. CDR3 DNA: TGTGCCAGCAGCACCATGGACACCTATGGCTACACCTTC. Translating gives CASSTMDTYGYTF.

The V gene is TRBV14, the J gene TRBJ2-5; TRBD2 matches 8 bases. The length of the CDR3 is 16 residues. Germline V lookup: CDR1 SGHDN, CDR2 FVKESK. J lost 4 bases, V lost 4 bases, and 11 bases had no gene match. The CDR3 sequence: CASSRPGNSGAETQYF. The CDR3 bases are TGTGCCAGCAGCCGACCGGGAAATAGCGGGGCAGAGACCCAGTACTTC.

This clone was counted between two and nine times. The chain has TRBV27 and TRBJ1-5, with D possibly TRBD1 on 6 matching bases. The CDR3 has 13 residues. Per the germline V gene, CDR1 is MNHEY and CDR2 is SMNVEV (reference sequence). Trimming took off 3 bases at V and 4 bases at J, with 7 bases between the two ends. Here the CDR3 reads CASSFGQNQPQHF. The CDR3 region has the DNA TGTGCCAGCAGTTTCGGACAGAATCAGCCCCAGCATTTT.

The CDR3 is CASRKLAAAPPEQYF. For the CDR3, the DNA is TGTGCCAGCAGAAAACTAGCGGCTGCCCCACCCGAGCAGTACTTC. This rearrangement joins TRBV6-5 to TRBJ2-7, with 8 bases fitting TRBD2. The CDR3 spans 15 residues. V trimming: 6 bases; J trimming: 6 bases; junction bases outside the gene matches: 13. Germline-derived CDR1 and CDR2 are MNHEY and SVGAGI.